Detailed here is one T cell receptor (beta chain). This clone was detected only once. It lacks a known antigen. No clone much larger than this one lies a single base away; base qualities are absent. The CDR3 regions of human TCRbeta chains were subjected to immunosequencing. The original pipeline was this. TCRs in the repertoires were compared against a reference library of SARS-CoV-2-specific TCRs that had been generated with the MIRA antigen-specificity platform. Breadth was defined as the fraction of unique TCRs that were SARS-CoV-2-associated, and depth was defined as the fraction of total T cells that were SARS-CoV-2-associated. Using the MIRA data, each spike-specific TCR was assigned both to the spike region to which the TCR was reactive and to a CD4 or CD8 class. Log10-transformed breadth and depth values were compared by one-way ANOVA with Sidak's multiple comparisons tests. TCRdb holds this immuneACCESS table with in-frame rearrangements only. Some clones are missing; in checked studies, unresolved V genes explain under half, and the rest has no known cause. V and J calls and clone size are those listed in that table; D and trimming were worked out from the DNA. This sample comprises tens of thousands of clones, less than 95% of them detected only once. The ten largest clones take up 5% to 5.5% of the sample.

The germline V gene (reference sequence) provides CDR1 DFQATT and CDR2 SNEGSKA. The junction carries 6 bases between V and J, which are trimmed by 1 base and 6 bases respectively. From its cysteine to its phenylalanine, the CDR3 spans 11 amino acids. The DNA shown is the 33-base CDR3, in frame from base 1. The entry originates in a study of T cell responses to AZD1222 COVID-19 vaccine (dated by TCRdb to the early 2020s). About the full investigation: A total of 230 to 250 trial participants underwent TCR sequencing, of whom around 200 received two doses of AZD1222 and approximately 25 received two doses of the MenACWY control vaccine. Trial participants were enrolled by age into 18-55, 56-69 and 70-plus year subgroups, with roughly 150, 30 and 60 TCR-sequenced participants respectively. Broad study findings and their caveats: Conclusions about previously exposed vaccinees are limited because only 6 or 7 AZD1222 recipients were SARS-CoV-2 seropositive at baseline. Reportedly, close to half of the unique spike-specific TCRs recognized epitopes lying outside the regions that are mutated in the B.1.351 and B.1.1.7 variants. In the small 56-69-year group, the increase in depth fell short of significance, most likely because of low power. Vaccine-associated CD4 TCRs spanned the whole spike protein, with dominant responses in regions 160-218 and 743-854. Most participants were white British and females outnumbered males, and the authors suggested that clonal diversity may have been underestimated. A significant rise in spike-specific TCR breadth and depth was observed after two AZD1222 doses relative to day 0 and relative to MenACWY recipients. No day 14 peak-response samples were available, so repertoires were characterized only after the peak T cell response.

The time point label, read with the paper, signifies: about 28 days (+/-7) after the second vaccine dose. AZD1222 recipients with second doses at about 4 weeks or about 12 weeks were pooled, because spike-specific TCR depth and breadth did not differ between schedules. Vaccinee samples were obtained from the UK trials COV001 and COV002, which included a single-blind randomized controlled phase 2/3 trial of AZD1222 (ChAdOx1 nCoV-19) in healthy adults. Trial participant PBMC samples were collected at day 0 and day 28 after the second dose for TCRbeta chain sequencing. The sequence derives from an adult who received the AZD1222 COVID-19 vaccine. The chain couples TRBV20-1 to TRBJ1-2, and TRBD1 may be the D gene, going by 5 matching bases. Specimen: peripheral blood, collected 28 days after the second AZD1222 dose. In nucleotide form, the sequence is TGCAGTGCTAGAGGAGGGGATGGCTACACCTTC. Its coded protein is CSARGGDGYTF.